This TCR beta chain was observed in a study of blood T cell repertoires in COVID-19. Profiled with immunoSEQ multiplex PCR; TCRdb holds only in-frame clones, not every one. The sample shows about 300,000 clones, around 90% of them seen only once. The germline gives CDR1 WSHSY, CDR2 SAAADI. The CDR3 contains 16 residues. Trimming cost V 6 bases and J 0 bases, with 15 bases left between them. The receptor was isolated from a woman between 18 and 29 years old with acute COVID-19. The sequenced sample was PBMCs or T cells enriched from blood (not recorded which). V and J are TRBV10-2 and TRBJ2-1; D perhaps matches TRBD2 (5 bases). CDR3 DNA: TGCGCCAGCAGCGGCAGCGGCTACAGCTCCTACAATGAGCAGTTCTTC. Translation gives CASSGSGYSSYNEQFF.